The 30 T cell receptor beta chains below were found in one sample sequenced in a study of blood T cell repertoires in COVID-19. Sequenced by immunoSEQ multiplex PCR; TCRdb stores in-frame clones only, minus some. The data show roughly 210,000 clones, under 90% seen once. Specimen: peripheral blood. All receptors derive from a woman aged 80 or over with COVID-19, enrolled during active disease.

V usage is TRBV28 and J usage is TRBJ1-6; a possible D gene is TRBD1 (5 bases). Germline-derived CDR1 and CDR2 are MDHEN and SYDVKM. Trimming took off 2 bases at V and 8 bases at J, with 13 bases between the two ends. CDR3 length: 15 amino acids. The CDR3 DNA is TGTGCCAGCAGTTTAAACGGGGGAAGGGATTCACCCCTCCACTTT. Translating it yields CASSLNGGRDSPLHF.

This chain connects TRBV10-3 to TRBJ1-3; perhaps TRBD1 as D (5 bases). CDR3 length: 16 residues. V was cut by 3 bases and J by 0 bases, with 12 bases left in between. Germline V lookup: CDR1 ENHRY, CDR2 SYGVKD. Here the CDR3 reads CAISDRSGVSGNTIYF. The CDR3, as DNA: TGTGCCATCAGTGACCGGTCGGGGGTCTCTGGAAACACCATATATTTT.

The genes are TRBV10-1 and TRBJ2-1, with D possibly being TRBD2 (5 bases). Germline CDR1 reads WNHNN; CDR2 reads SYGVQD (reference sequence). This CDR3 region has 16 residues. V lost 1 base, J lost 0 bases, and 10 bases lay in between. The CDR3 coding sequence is TGCGCCAGCAGTGAGTATAGACGGGACTCCTACAATGAGCAGTTCTTC. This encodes CASSEYRRDSYNEQFF.

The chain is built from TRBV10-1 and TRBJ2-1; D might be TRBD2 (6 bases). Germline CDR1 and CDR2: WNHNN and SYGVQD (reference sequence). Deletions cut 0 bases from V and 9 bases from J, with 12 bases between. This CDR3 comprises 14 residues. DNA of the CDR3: TGCGCCAGCAGTGAGTCAGGGAGGATGGGTGAGCAGTTCTTC. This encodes CASSESGRMGEQFF.

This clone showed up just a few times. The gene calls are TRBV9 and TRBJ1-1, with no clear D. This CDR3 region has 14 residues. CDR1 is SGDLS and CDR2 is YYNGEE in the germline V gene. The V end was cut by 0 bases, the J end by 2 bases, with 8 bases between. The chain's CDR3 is CASSVEQINTEAFF. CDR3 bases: TGTGCCAGCAGCGTAGAACAGATTAACACTGAAGCTTTCTTT.

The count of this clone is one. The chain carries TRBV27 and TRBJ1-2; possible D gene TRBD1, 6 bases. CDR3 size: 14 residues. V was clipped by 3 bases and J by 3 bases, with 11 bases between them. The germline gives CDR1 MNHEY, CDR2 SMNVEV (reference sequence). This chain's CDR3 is CASSLRGTDYGYTF. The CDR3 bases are TGTGCCAGCAGTTTGAGGGGGACGGACTATGGCTACACCTTC.

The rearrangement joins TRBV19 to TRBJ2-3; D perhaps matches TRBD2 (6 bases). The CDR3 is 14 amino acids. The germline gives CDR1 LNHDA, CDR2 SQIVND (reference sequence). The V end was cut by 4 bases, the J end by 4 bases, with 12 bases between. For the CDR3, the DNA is TGTGCCAGTAGTACGCTTATAGCGGCAGATACGCAGTATTTT. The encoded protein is CASSTLIAADTQYF.

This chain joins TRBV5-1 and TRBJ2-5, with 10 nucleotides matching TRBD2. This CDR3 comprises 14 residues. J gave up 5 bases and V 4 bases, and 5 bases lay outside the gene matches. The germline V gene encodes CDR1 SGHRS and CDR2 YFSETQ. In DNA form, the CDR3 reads TGCGCCAGCAGCCACTCTAGCGGGGGTGAGACCCAGTACTTC. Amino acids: CASSHSSGGETQYF.

The CDR3 here is CASSRTGGDEKLFF. CDR3 nucleotide sequence: TGTGCCAGCAGCCGGACAGGGGGCGATGAAAAACTGTTTTTT. The rearrangement joins TRBV28 to TRBJ1-4; 11 nucleotides match TRBD1. Germline CDR1 and CDR2: MDHEN and SYDVKM. The V segment lost 6 bases and the J segment 6 bases; nucleotides outside the gene matches: 3. CDR3 length equals 14 residues.

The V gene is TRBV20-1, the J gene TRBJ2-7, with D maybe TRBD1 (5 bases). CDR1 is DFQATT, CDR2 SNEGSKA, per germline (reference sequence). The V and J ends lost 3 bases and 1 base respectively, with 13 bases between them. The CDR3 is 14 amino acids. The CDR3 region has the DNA TGCAGTGCTAGTCAGACAGTTATTTCCTACGAGCAGTACTTC. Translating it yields CSASQTVISYEQYF.

CDR3 sequence (DNA): TGTGCCAGCAGCTTGGGAGGGGGGGAAGCTTTCTTT. This translates into CASSLGGGEAFF. The chain combines TRBV11-3 with TRBJ1-1, with a possible D match to TRBD1 (6 bases). The V end lost 3 bases, the J end lost 8 bases, and 10 bases lay between the germline ends. The germline CDR1 and CDR2 sequences are SGHNT and YENEEA. This CDR3 contains 12 residues.

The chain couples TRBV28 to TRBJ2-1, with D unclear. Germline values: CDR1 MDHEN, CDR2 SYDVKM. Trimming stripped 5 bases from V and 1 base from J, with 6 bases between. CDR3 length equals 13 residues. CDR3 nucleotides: TGTGCCAGCAGTCCCGGGTCCTACAATGAGCAGTTCTTC. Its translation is CASSPGSYNEQFF. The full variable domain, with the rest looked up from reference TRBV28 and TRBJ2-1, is DVKVTQSSRYLVKRTGEKVFLECVQDMDHENMFWYRQDPGLGLRLIYFSYDVKMKEKGDIPEGYSVSREKKERFSLILESASTNQTSMYLCASSPGSYNEQFFGPGTRLTVL.

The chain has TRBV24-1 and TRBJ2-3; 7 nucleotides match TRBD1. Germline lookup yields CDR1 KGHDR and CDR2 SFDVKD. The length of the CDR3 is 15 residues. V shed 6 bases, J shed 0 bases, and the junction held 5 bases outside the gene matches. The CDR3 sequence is CATSLPQGSTDTQYF. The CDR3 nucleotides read TGTGCCACCAGTCTCCCACAGGGGAGCACAGATACGCAGTATTTT.

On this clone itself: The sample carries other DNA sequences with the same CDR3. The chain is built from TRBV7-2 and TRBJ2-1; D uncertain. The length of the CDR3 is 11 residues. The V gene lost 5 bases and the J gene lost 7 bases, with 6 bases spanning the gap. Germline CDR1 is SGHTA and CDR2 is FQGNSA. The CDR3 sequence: CASSPYNEQFF. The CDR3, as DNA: TGTGCCAGCAGCCCTTATAATGAGCAGTTCTTC.

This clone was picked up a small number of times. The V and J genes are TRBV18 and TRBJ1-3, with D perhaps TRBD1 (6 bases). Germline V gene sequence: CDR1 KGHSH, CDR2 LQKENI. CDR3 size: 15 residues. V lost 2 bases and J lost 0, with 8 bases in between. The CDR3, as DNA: TGTGCCAGCTCACCAGAGACAGGCTCTGGAAACACCATATATTTT. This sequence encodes CASSPETGSGNTIYF. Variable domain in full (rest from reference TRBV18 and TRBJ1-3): NAGVMQNPRHLVRRRGQEARLRCSPMKGHSHVYWYRQLPEEGLKFMVYLQKENIIDESGMPKERFSAEFPKEGPSILRIQQVVRGDSAAYFCASSPETGSGNTIYFGEGSWLTVV.

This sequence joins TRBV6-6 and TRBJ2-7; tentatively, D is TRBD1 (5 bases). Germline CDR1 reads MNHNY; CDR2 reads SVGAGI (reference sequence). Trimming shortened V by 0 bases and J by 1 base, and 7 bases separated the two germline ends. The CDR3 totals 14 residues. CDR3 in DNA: TGTGCCAGCAGTTACTCCCGACAGTCCTACGAGCAGTACGTC. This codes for CASSYSRQSYEQYV.

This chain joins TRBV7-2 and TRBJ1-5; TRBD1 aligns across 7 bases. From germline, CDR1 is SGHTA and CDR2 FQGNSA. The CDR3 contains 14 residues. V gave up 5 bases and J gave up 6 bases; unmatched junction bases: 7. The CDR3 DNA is TGTGCCAGCAGCCCTTTCCCAGGGGGTCAGCCCCAGCATTTT. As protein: CASSPFPGGQPQHF.

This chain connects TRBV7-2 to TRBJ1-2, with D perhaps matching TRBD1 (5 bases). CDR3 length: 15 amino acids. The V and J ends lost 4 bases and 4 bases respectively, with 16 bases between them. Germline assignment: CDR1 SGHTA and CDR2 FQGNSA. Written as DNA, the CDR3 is TGTGCCAGCAGCTCATTGACGGCGGGGGGCTATGGCTACACCTTC. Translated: CASSSLTAGGYGYTF.

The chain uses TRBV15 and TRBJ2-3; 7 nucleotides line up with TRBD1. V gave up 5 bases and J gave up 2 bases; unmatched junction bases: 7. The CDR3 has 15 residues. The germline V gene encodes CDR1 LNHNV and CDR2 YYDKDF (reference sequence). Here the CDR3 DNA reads TGTGCCACCAGCGGGGGACAGACAACCACAGATACGCAGTATTTT. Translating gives CATSGGQTTTDTQYF.

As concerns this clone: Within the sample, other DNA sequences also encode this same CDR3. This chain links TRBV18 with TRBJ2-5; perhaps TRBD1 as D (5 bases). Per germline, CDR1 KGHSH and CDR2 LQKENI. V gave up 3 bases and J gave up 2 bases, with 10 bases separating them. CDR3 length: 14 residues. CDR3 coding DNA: TGTGCCAGCTCACCGGGGCCAGCACAAGAGACCCAGTACTTC. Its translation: CASSPGPAQETQYF.

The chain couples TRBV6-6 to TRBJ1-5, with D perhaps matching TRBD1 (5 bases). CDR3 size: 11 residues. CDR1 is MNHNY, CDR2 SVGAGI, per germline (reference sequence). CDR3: CAIGGNQPQHF. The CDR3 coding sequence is TGTGCAATCGGGGGGAATCAGCCCCAGCATTTT.

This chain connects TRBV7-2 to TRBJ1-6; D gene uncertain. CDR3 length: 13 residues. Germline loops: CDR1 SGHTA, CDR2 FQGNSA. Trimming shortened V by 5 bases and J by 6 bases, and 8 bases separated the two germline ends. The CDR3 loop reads CASSPLANSPLHF. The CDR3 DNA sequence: TGTGCCAGCAGCCCTTTAGCTAATTCACCCCTCCACTTT.

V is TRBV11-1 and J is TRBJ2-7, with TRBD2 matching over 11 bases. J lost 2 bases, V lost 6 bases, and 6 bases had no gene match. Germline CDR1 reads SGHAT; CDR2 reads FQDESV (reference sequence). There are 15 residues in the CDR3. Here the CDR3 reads CASSSRLAGTYEQYF. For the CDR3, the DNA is TGTGCCAGCAGTAGCCGACTAGCGGGGACCTACGAGCAGTACTTC. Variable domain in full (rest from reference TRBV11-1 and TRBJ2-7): EAEVAQSPRYKITEKSQAVAFWCDPISGHATLYWYRQILGQGPELLVQFQDESVVDDSQLPKDRFSAERLKGVDSTLKIQPAELGDSAMYLCASSSRLAGTYEQYFGPGTRLTVT.

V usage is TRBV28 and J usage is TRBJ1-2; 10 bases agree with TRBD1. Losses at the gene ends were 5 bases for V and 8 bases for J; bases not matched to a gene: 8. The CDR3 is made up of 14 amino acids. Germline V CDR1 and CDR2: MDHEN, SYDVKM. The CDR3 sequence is CASSTTGGGAGYTF. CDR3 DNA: TGTGCCAGCAGTACGACAGGGGGCGGCGCGGGCTACACCTTC.

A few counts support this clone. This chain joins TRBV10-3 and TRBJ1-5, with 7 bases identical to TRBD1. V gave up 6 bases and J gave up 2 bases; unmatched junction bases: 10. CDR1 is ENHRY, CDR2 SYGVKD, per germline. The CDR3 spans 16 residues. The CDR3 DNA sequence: TGTGCCATCAGAGAATCTTTAGGGGGCGGCAATCAGCCCCAGCATTTT. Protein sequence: CAIRESLGGGNQPQHF.

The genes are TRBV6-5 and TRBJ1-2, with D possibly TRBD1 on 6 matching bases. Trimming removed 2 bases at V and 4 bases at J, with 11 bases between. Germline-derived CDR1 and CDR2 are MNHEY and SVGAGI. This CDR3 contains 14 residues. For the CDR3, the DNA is TGTGCCAGCAGTTACAGCAGGGGCAGCTATGGCTACACCTTC. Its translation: CASSYSRGSYGYTF.

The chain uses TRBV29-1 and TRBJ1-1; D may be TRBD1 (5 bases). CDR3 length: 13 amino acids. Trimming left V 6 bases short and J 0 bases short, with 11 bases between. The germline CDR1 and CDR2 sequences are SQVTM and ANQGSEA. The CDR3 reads CSVFRQLNTEAFF. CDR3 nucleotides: TGCAGCGTCTTTAGACAGCTGAACACTGAAGCTTTCTTT.

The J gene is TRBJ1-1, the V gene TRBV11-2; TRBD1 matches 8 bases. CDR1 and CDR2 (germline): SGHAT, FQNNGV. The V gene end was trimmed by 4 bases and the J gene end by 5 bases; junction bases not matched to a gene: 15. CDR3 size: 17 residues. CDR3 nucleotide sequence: TGTGCCAGCAGCTCGATAGGGACAGGACCTAAAAGGACTGAAGCTTTCTTT. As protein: CASSSIGTGPKRTEAFF. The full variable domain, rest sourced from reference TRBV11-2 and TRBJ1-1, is EAGVAQSPRYKIIEKRQSVAFWCNPISGHATLYWYQQILGQGPKLLIQFQNNGVVDDSQLPKDRFSAERLKGVDSTLKIQPAKLEDSAVYLCASSSIGTGPKRTEAFFGQGTRLTVV.

The CDR3 DNA reads TGTGCCAGTAGTATCCAGCGGGGGGGCTTCACAGATACGCAGTATTTT. Its protein is CASSIQRGGFTDTQYF. The chain links TRBV19 to TRBJ2-3; TRBD2 matches at 10 bases. Germline V gene lookup returns CDR1 LNHDA and CDR2 SQIVND (reference sequence). The CDR3 sequence is 16 residues long. V trimming: 3 bases; J trimming: 2 bases; junction bases outside the gene matches: 5.

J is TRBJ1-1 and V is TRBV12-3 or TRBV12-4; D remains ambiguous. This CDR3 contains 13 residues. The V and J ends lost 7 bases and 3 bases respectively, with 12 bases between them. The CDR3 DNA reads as TGTGCCAGCACCCCCCCCGGGTACACTGAAGCTTTCTTT. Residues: CASTPPGYTEAFF.